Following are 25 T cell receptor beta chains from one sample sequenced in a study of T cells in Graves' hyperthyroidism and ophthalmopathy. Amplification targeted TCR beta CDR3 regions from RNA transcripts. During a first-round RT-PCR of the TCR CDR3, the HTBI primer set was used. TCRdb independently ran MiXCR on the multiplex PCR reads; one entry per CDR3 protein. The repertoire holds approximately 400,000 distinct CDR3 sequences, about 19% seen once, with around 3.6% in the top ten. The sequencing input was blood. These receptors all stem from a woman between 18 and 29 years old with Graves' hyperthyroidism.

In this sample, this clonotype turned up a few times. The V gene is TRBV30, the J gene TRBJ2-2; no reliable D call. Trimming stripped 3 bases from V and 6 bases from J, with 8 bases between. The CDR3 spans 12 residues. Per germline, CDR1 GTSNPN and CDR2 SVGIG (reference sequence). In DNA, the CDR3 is TGTGCCTGGAGAAATCTCGCCGGGGAGCTGTTTTTT. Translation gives CAWRNLAGELFF.

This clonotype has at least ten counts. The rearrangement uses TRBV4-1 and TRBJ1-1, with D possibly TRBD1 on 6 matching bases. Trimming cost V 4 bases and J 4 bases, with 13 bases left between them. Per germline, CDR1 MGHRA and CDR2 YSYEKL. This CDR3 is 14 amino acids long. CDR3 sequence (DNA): TGCGCCAGCAGCCCGATTGGGGGGCGCACTGAAGCTTTCTTT. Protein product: CASSPIGGRTEAFF.

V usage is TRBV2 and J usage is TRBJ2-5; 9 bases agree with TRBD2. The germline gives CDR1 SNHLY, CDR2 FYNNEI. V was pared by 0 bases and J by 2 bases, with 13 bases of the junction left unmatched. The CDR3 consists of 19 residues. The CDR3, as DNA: TGTGCCAGCAGTGAAGCGCTTCTTCGGTTAGCGGGGGCACAAGAGACCCAGTACTTC. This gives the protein CASSEALLRLAGAQETQYF.

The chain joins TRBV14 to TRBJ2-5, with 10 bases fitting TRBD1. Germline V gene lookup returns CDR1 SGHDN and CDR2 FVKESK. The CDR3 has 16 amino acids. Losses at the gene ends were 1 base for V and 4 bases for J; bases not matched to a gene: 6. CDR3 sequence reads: CASSQADRGKGETQYF. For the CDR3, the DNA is TGTGCCAGCAGCCAAGCGGACAGGGGGAAAGGAGAGACCCAGTACTTC.

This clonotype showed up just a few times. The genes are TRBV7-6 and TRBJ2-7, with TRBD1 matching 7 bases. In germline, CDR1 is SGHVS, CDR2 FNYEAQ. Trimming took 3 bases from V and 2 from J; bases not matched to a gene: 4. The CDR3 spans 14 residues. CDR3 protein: CASSFDGQAYEQYF. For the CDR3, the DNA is TGTGCCAGCAGCTTCGACGGACAGGCCTACGAGCAGTACTTC.

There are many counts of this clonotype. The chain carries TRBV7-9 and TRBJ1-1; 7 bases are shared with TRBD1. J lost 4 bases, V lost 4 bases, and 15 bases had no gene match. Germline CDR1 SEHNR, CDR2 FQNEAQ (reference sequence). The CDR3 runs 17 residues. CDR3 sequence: CASSSNSQGPWGTEAFF. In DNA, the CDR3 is TGTGCCAGCAGCTCTAACTCACAGGGGCCCTGGGGCACTGAAGCTTTCTTT. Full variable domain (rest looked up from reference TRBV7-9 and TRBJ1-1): DTGVSQNPRHKITKRGQNVTFRCDPISEHNRLYWYRQTLGQGPEFLTYFQNEAQLEKSRLLSDRFSAERPKGSFSTLEIQRTEQGDSAMYLCASSSNSQGPWGTEAFFGQGTRLTVV.

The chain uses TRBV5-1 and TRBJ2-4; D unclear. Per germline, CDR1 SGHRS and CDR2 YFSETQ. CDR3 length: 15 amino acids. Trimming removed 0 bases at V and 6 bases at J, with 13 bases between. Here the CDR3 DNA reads TGCGCCAGCAGCTTGGGAGGCGAGCCAGGAAACATTCAGTACTTC. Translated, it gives CASSLGGEPGNIQYF. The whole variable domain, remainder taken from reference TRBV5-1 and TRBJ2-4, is KAGVTQTPRYLIKTRGQQVTLSCSPISGHRSVSWYQQTPGQGLQFLFEYFSETQRNKGNFPGRFSGRQFSNSRSEMNVSTLELGDSALYLCASSLGGEPGNIQYFGAGTRLSVL.

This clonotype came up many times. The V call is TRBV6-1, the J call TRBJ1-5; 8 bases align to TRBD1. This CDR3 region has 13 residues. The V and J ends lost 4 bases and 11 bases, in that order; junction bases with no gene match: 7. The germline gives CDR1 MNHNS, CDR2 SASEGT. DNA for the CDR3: TGTGCCAGCAGTGCCGACAGGGGCGCGGCCCAGCATTTT. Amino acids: CASSADRGAAQHF.

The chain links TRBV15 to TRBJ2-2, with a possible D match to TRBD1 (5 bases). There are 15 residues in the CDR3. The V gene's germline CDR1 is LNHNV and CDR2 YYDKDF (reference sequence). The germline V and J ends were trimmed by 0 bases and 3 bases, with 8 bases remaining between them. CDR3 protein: CATSRDATDTGELFF. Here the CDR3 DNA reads TGTGCCACCAGCAGAGACGCGACAGACACCGGGGAGCTGTTTTTT.

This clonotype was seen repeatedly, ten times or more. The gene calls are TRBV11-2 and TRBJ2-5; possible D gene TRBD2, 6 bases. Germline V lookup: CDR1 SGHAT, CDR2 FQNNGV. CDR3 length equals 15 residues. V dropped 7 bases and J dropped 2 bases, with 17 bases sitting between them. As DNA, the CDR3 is TGTGCCAGCACCAACGGTGCTAGCGAACAAGAGACCCAGTACTTC. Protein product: CASTNGASEQETQYF.

The CDR3 spells CASKGAGRAYGYTF. CDR3 DNA: TGTGCCAGCAAGGGCGCGGGCAGGGCCTATGGCTACACCTTC. The rearrangement uses TRBV6-1 and TRBJ1-2; D is possibly TRBD1 (5 bases). Trimming left V 7 bases short and J 4 bases short, with 16 bases between. CDR1 is MNHNS and CDR2 is SASEGT in the germline V gene. This CDR3 has 14 residues.

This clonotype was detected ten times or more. CDR3 sequence: CASSEGLRGNQPQHF. CDR3 coding DNA: TGTGCCAGCAGTGAAGGGCTCCGGGGCAATCAGCCCCAGCATTTT. The rearrangement joins TRBV6-1 to TRBJ1-5; D gene uncertain. V was cut by 1 base and J by 2 bases, with 9 bases left in between. The germline V gene has CDR1 MNHNS and CDR2 SASEGT. The CDR3 runs to 15 residues.

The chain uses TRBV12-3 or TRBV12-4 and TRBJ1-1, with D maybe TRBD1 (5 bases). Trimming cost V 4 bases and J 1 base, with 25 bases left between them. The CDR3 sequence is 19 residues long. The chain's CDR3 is CASSSRAGGRQRSNTEAFF. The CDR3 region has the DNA TGTGCCAGCAGTTCCCGGGCCGGGGGGAGACAGCGATCGAACACTGAAGCTTTCTTT.

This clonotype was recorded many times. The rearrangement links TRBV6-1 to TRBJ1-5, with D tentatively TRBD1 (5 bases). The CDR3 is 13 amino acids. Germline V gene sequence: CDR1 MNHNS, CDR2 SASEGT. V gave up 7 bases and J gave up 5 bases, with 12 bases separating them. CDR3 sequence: CASTEGYYQPQHF. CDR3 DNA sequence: TGTGCCAGCACTGAGGGGTATTATCAGCCCCAGCATTTT.

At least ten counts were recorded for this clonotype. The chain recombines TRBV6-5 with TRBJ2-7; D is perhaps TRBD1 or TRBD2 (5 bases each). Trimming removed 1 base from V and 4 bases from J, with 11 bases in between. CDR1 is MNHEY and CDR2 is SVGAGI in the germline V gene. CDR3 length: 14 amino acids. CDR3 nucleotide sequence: TGTGCCAGCAGTTACTATACAGGAGGTTACGAGCAGTACTTC. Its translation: CASSYYTGGYEQYF.

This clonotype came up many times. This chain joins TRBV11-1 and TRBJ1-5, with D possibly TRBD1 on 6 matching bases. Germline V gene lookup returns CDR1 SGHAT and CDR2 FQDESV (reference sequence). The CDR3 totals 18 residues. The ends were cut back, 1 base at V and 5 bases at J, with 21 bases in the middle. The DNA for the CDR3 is TGTGCCAGCAGCTTAGTCACGTTCGCAGGGGCCACAGATCAGCCCCAGCATTTT. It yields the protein CASSLVTFAGATDQPQHF.

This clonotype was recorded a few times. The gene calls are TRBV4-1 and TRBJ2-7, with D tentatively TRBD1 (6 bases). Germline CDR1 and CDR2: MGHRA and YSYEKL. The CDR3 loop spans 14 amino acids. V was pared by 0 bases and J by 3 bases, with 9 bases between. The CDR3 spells CASSQDRGIYEQYF. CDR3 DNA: TGCGCCAGCAGCCAAGACAGGGGTATCTACGAGCAGTACTTC.

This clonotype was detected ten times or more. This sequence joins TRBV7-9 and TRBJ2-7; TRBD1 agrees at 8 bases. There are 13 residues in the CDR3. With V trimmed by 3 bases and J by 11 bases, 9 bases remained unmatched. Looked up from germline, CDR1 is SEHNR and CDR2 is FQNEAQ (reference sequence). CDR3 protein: CASSLPSQGDKYF. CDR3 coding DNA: TGTGCCAGCAGCTTGCCCTCACAGGGGGACAAGTACTTC.

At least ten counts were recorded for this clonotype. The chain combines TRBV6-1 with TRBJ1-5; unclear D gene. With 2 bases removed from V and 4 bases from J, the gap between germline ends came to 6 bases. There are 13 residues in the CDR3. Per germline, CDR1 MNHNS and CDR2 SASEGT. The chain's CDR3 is CASSERENQPQHF. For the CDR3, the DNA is TGTGCCAGCAGTGAAAGGGAGAATCAGCCCCAGCATTTT.

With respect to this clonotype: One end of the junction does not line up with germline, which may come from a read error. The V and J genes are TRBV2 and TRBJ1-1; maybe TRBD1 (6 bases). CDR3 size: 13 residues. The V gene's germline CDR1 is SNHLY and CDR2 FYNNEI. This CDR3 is CGSSDRMNTEAFF. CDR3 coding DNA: TGTGGCAGCAGTGACAGGATGAACACTGAAGCTTTCTTT.

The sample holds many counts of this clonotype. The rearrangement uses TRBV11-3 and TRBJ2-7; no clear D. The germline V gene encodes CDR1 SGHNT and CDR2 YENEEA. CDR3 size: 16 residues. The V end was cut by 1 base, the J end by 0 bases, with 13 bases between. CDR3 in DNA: TGTGCCAGCAGCTTAGGGAGCAGCAGGAGCTCCTACGAGCAGTACTTC. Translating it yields CASSLGSSRSSYEQYF.

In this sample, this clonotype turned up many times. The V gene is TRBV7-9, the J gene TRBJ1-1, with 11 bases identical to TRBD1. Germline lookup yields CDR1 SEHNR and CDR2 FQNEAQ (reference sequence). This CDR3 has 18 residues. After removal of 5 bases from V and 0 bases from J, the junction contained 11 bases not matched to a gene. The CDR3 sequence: CASSAPRDRGRVNTEAFF. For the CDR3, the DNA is TGTGCCAGCAGCGCTCCCCGGGACAGGGGGAGGGTGAACACTGAAGCTTTCTTT.

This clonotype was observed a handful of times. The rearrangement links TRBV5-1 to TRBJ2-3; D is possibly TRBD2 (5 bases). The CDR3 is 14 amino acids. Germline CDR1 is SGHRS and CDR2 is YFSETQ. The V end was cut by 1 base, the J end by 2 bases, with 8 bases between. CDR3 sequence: CASSLRGTTDTQYF. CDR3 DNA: TGCGCCAGCAGCTTGCGGGGTACCACAGATACGCAGTATTTT.

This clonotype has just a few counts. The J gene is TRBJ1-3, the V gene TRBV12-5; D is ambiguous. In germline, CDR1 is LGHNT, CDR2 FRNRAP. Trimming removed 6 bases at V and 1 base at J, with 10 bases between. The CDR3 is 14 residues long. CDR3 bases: TGTGCTAGTGGCACTGGAAGTTCTGGAAACACCATATATTTT. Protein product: CASGTGSSGNTIYF.

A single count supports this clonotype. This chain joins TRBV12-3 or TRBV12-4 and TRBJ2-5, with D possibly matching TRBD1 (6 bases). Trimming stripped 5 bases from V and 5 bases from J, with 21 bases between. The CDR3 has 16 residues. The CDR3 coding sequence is TGTGCCAGCAGTCCCGAGCTGACAGGAGATTACGAGACCCAGTACTTC. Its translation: CASSPELTGDYETQYF.